A selection of T cell receptor beta chains follows, all from one sample in a study of OX40 agonist ivuxolimab in advanced cancers. The protocol was immunoSEQ multiplex PCR, while the TCRdb copy is restricted to in-frame clones and leaves out a portion. This table has about 80,000 clones, approximately 94% appearing once. This specimen consisted of CD4+ or CD8+ T cells sorted from blood, obtained in a trial of the OX40 agonist ivuxolimab. These receptor sequences come from an adult with an advanced solid tumor such as melanoma, head and neck, liver or kidney cancer. The CDR3 runs from the conserved cysteine through the conserved F or W. The order of the fields is D gene, clone size, J gene, V gene, CDR3 protein. D genes are given only for firm matches. Not all rows give a size; the values are once, few, many and, for expanded clones, a class.

TRBD1 NA TRBJ1-5 TRBV28 CASSTLRQGPNQPQHF
NA once TRBJ2-5 TRBV9 CASGQTSQETQYF
NA NA TRBJ1-4 TRBV4-3 CASSQDWGLEVKLFF
TRBD1 NA TRBJ2-1 TRBV19 CASIRSGTGATYNEQFF
NA NA TRBJ2-5 TRBV7-3 CASSPSGGQETQYF
NA NA TRBJ2-7 TRBV6-6 CASTQGVEQYF
TRBD1 once TRBJ2-7 TRBV5-1 CASSGDRSSYEQYF
NA NA TRBJ1-2 TRBV18 CASSPPQNPRGYTF
NA NA TRBJ2-3 TRBV7-6 CASSLGHTDTQYF
TRBD1 NA TRBJ2-7 TRBV11-2 CASGTESYEQYF
NA few TRBJ1-1 TRBV28 CASSWGTGTSVREAFF
NA NA TRBJ2-7 TRBV5-5 CASSLASTGRNSYEQYF
TRBD1 many TRBJ1-4 TRBV28 CASGRGRSEKLFF
NA NA TRBJ2-3 TRBV1 CTSSQNPRGYTQYF
NA NA TRBJ1-2 TRBV2 CASSAEGRLNGYTF
NA once TRBJ1-2 TRBV7-9 CASSLNPRDQNYGYTF
NA NA TRBJ1-5 TRBV7-8 CASSLAGGNQPQHF
TRBD2 NA TRBJ2-1 TRBV27 CASRAPWDYKGNEQFF
NA NA TRBJ2-5 TRBV5-4 CASSPQGQETQYF
NA NA TRBJ2-3 TRBV9 CASSFSPGTDTQYF
NA NA TRBJ2-1 TRBV28 CASSPPGRNNEQFF
NA NA TRBJ2-7 TRBV5-5 CASSSFSYEQYF
TRBD1 once TRBJ1-5 TRBV19 CASSILDRASPQHF
NA few TRBJ2-3 TRBV5-5 CASSLQQDTDTQYF
NA NA TRBJ2-4 TRBV18 CASSPPGVGNIQYF
NA NA TRBJ1-1 TRBV6-5 CASSSRSGREAFF